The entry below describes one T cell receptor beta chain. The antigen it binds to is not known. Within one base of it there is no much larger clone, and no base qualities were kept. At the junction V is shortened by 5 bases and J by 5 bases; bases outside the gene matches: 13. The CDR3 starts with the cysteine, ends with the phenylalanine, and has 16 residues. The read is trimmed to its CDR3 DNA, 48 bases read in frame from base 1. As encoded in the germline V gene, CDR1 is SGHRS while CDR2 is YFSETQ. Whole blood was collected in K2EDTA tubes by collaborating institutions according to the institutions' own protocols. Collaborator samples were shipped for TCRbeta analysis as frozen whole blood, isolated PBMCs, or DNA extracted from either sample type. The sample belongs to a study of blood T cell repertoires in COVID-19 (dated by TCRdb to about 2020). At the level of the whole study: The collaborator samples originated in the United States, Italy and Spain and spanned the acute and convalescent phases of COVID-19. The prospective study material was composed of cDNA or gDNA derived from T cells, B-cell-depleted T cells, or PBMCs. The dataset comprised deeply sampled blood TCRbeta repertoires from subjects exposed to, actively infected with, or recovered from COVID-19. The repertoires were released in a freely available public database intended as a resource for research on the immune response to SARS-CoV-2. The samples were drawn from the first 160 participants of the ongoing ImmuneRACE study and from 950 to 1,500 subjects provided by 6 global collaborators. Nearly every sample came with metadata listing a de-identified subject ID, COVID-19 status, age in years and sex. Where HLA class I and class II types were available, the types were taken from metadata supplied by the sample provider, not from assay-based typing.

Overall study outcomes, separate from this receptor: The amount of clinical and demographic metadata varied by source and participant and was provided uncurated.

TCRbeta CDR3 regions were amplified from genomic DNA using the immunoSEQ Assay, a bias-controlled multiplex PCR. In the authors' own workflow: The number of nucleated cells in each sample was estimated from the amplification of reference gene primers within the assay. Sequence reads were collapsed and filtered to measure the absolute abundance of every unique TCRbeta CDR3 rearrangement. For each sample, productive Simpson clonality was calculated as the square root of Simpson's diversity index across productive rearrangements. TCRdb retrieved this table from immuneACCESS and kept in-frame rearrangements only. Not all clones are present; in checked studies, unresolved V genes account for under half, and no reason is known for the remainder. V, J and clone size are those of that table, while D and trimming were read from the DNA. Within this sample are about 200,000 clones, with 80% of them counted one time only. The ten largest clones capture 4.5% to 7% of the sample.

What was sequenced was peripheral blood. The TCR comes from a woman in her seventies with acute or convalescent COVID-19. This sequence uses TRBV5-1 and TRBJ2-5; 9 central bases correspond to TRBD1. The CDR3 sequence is CASRAWVTGGRETQYF. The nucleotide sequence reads TGCGCCAGCAGAGCTTGGGTGACAGGGGGTCGCGAGACCCAGTACTTC.